These T cell receptor beta chains were read from a single sample in a study of identical twins. TCRdb passed the 5' RACE reads through MiXCR, listing each CDR3 protein once. The sample yields around 470,000 distinct CDR3 sequences, 11% to 15% seen once. This sample was shared with a second study, whose subject was yellow fever vaccine responses in identical twins.

The sample was CD4+ T cells sorted from blood. These receptors were taken from a woman younger than 35 in good health. Both conserved end residues are part of each CDR3. Fields, in order: J gene, D gene, V gene, clone size, CDR3 protein, CDR3 DNA. D genes are given only for firm matches. Clone sizes are given selectively: once, few, many, or a class where the clone is expanded.

J gene: TRBJ2-1; D gene: .; V gene: TRBV18; clone size: .; CDR3 protein: CASSPVRGRNNEQFF; CDR3 DNA: TGTGCCAGCTCCCCAGTCCGGGGAAGGAACAATGAGCAGTTCTTC
J gene: TRBJ2-2; D gene: .; V gene: TRBV30; clone size: few; CDR3 protein: CARQGFTTGELFF; CDR3 DNA: TGTGCCAGGCAGGGGTTTACGACCGGGGAGCTGTTTTTT
J gene: TRBJ2-7; D gene: .; V gene: TRBV19; clone size: .; CDR3 protein: CASSRTGSHEQYF; CDR3 DNA: TGTGCCAGTAGTAGAACAGGGTCCCACGAGCAGTACTTC
J gene: TRBJ2-7; D gene: TRBD1; V gene: TRBV11-2; clone size: many; CDR3 protein: CASSLVVGTGSYEQYF; CDR3 DNA: TGTGCCAGCAGCTTAGTTGTCGGGACAGGGTCCTACGAGCAGTACTTC
J gene: TRBJ1-4; D gene: .; V gene: TRBV4-2; clone size: few; CDR3 protein: CASSQDPGGLVDEKLFF; CDR3 DNA: TGTGCCAGCAGCCAGGATCCCGGGGGTCTGGTAGATGAAAAACTGTTTTTT
J gene: TRBJ2-7; D gene: TRBD2; V gene: TRBV4-1; clone size: .; CDR3 protein: CASSQDRSGAGVGYEQYF; CDR3 DNA: TGCGCCAGCAGCCAAGATCGTTCGGGAGCGGGAGTGGGGTACGAGCAGTACTTC
J gene: TRBJ2-7; D gene: TRBD2; V gene: TRBV6-5; clone size: .; CDR3 protein: CASSYSTPGLAGYEQYF; CDR3 DNA: TGTGCCAGCAGTTACTCGACACCGGGACTAGCGGGCTACGAGCAGTACTTC
J gene: TRBJ2-5; D gene: .; V gene: TRBV6-5; clone size: few; CDR3 protein: CASSPGRSTQYF; CDR3 DNA: TGTGCCAGCAGCCCAGGCAGATCTACCCAGTACTTC
J gene: TRBJ2-7; D gene: .; V gene: TRBV12-3/TRBV12-4; clone size: few; CDR3 protein: CASSLTQGTHEQYF; CDR3 DNA: TGTGCCAGCAGTTTAACACAGGGTACCCACGAGCAGTACTTC
J gene: TRBJ2-7; D gene: .; V gene: TRBV27; clone size: .; CDR3 protein: CASSFNSGGEQYF; CDR3 DNA: TGTGCCAGCAGTTTCAATTCGGGTGGAGAGCAGTACTTC
J gene: TRBJ2-3; D gene: TRBD2; V gene: TRBV10-3; clone size: .; CDR3 protein: CAMKREGVTDTQYF; CDR3 DNA: TGTGCCATGAAGCGGGAGGGGGTCACAGATACGCAGTATTTT
J gene: TRBJ2-5; D gene: TRBD2; V gene: TRBV28; clone size: few; CDR3 protein: CASSLSSGLAEETQYF; CDR3 DNA: TGTGCCAGCAGTTTATCCTCGGGACTAGCGGAAGAGACCCAGTACTTC
J gene: TRBJ2-7; D gene: TRBD2; V gene: TRBV12-3/TRBV12-4; clone size: .; CDR3 protein: CASRISGSSYEQYF; CDR3 DNA: TGTGCCAGCAGGATCAGCGGGAGCAGCTACGAGCAGTACTTC
J gene: TRBJ2-5; D gene: TRBD2; V gene: TRBV7-2; clone size: few; CDR3 protein: CASSLVSGGQETQYF; CDR3 DNA: TGTGCCAGCAGCTTAGTGTCGGGGGGCCAAGAGACCCAGTACTTC
J gene: TRBJ2-1; D gene: TRBD1; V gene: TRBV12-3/TRBV12-4; clone size: many; CDR3 protein: CASSPTGDEQFF; CDR3 DNA: TGTGCCAGCAGCCCGACAGGGGACGAGCAGTTCTTC
J gene: TRBJ2-7; D gene: .; V gene: TRBV6-6; clone size: .; CDR3 protein: CASSDGDFYEQYF; CDR3 DNA: TGTGCCAGCAGTGACGGAGACTTTTACGAGCAGTACTTC
J gene: TRBJ2-5; D gene: .; V gene: TRBV4-1; clone size: .; CDR3 protein: CASSQDIWGETQYF; CDR3 DNA: TGCGCCAGCAGCCAAGATATCTGGGGGGAGACCCAGTACTTC
J gene: TRBJ2-1; D gene: .; V gene: TRBV5-1; clone size: .; CDR3 protein: CASSYVTGLGLGEQFF; CDR3 DNA: TGCGCCAGCAGCTATGTAACAGGCTTAGGGTTGGGTGAGCAGTTCTTC
J gene: TRBJ2-5; D gene: TRBD1; V gene: TRBV10-1; clone size: .; CDR3 protein: CASSPRQGAGETQYF; CDR3 DNA: TGCGCCAGCAGCCCTAGACAGGGGGCTGGAGAGACCCAGTACTTC
J gene: TRBJ2-6; D gene: .; V gene: TRBV5-1; clone size: few; CDR3 protein: CASSLAWVGNVLTF; CDR3 DNA: TGCGCCAGCAGCTTGGCTTGGGTAGGCAACGTCCTGACTTTC
J gene: TRBJ1-2; D gene: TRBD1; V gene: TRBV5-1; clone size: few; CDR3 protein: CASSSQGDYGYTF; CDR3 DNA: TGCGCCAGCAGCTCCCAGGGGGACTATGGCTACACCTTC
J gene: TRBJ2-7; D gene: .; V gene: TRBV6-6; clone size: .; CDR3 protein: CASGGTRNYEQYF; CDR3 DNA: TGTGCCAGCGGGGGGACAAGGAATTACGAGCAGTACTTC
J gene: TRBJ2-3; D gene: .; V gene: TRBV9; clone size: few; CDR3 protein: CASSVGQGLTSTDTQYF; CDR3 DNA: TGTGCCAGCAGCGTTGGGCAAGGACTAACTAGCACAGATACGCAGTATTTT
J gene: TRBJ1-2; D gene: .; V gene: TRBV28; clone size: few; CDR3 protein: CASSSFPYGYTF; CDR3 DNA: TGTGCCAGCAGCTCATTTCCCTATGGCTACACCTTC
J gene: TRBJ1-1; D gene: .; V gene: TRBV7-2; clone size: few; CDR3 protein: CASSLGGAGVMNTEAFF; CDR3 DNA: TGTGCCAGCAGCTTAGGGGGGGCAGGGGTCATGAACACTGAAGCTTTCTTT
J gene: TRBJ2-5; D gene: TRBD2; V gene: TRBV3-1; clone size: few; CDR3 protein: CASSQDLTSGRPMQTQYF; CDR3 DNA: TGTGCCAGCAGCCAAGATTTGACTAGCGGGAGGCCAATGCAGACCCAGTACTTC
J gene: TRBJ2-7; D gene: TRBD2; V gene: TRBV7-9; clone size: .; CDR3 protein: CASSPAGLASLQYF; CDR3 DNA: TGTGCCAGCAGCCCAGCTGGACTAGCGTCTTTGCAGTACTTC